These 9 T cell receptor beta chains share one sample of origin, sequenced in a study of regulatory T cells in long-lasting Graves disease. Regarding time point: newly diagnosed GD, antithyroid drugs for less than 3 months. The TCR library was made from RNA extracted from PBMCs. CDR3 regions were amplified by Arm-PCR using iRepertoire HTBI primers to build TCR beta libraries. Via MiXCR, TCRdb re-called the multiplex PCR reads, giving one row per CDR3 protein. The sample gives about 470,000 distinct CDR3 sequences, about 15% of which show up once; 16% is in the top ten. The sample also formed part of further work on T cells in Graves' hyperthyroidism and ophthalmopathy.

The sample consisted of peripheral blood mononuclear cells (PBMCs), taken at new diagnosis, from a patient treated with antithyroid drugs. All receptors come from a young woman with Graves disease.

The chain's CDR3 is CATSGARGLSSGANVLTF. CDR3 in DNA: TGTGCCACCAGTGGGGCCAGGGGCCTGTCCTCTGGGGCCAACGTCCTGACTTTC. The chain uses TRBV24-1 and TRBJ2-6; a weak D match, TRBD1 (6 bases). V was clipped by 5 bases and J by 0 bases, with 16 bases between them. From germline, CDR1 is KGHDR and CDR2 SFDVKD. The CDR3 has 18 amino acids.

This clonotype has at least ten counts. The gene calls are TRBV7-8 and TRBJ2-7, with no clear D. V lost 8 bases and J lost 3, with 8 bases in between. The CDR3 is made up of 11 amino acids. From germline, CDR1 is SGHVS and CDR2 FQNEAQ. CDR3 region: CASSPHYEQYF. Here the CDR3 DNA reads TGTGCCAGCTCACCGCACTACGAGCAGTACTTC. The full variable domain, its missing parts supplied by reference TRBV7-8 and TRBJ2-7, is GAGVSQSPRYKVAKRGQDVALRCDPISGHVSLFWYQQALGQGPEFLTYFQNEAQLDKSGLPSDRFFAERPEGSVSTLKIQRTQQEDSAVYLCASSPHYEQYFGPGTRLTVT.

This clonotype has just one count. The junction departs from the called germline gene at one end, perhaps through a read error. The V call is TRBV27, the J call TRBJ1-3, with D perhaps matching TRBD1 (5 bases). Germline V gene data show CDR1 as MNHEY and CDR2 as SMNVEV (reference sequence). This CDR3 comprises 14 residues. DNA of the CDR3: TGTGCCAACAGTTTAGCAGGGACGGGAAACACCATATATTTT. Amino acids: CANSLAGTGNTIYF.

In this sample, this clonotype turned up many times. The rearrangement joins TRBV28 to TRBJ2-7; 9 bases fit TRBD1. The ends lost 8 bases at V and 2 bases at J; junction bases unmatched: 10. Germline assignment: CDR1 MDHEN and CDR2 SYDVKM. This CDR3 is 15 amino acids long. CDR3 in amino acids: CASATPGTGTYEQYF. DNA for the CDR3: TGTGCCAGCGCGACCCCCGGGACAGGGACCTACGAGCAGTACTTC.

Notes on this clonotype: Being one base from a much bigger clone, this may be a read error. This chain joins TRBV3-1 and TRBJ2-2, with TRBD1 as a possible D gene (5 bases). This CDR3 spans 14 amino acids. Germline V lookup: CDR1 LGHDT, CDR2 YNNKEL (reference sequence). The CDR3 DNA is TGTGCCAGCAGCGAAGAGTGGGGCTCTGGGGAGCTGTTTTTT. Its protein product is CASSEEWGSGELFF.

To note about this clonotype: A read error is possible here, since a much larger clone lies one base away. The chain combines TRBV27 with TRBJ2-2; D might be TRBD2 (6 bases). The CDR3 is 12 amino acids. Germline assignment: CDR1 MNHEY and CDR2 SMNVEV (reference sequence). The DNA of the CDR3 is TGTGCCAGCAGTTCCCACCGCGGGGAGCCGTTTTTT. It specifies CASSSHRGEPFF.

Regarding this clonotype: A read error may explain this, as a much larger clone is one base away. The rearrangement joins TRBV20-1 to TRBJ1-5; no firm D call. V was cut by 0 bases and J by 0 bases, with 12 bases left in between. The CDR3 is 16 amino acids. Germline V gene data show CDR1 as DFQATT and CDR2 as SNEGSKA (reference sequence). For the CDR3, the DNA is TGCAGTGCTAGAGAATTTGGCAGCTATAGCAATCAGCCCCAGCATTTT. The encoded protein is CSAREFGSYSNQPQHF.

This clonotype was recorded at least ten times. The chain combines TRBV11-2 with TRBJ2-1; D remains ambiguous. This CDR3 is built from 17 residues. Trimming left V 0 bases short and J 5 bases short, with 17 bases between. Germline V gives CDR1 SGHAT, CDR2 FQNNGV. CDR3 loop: CASSLDLILEKDNEQFF. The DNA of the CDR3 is TGTGCCAGCAGCTTAGATCTAATCCTGGAGAAGGACAATGAGCAGTTCTTC.

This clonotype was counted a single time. DNA of the CDR3: TGTGCCAGCCGCCTTCCGGGATCCTACAATGAGCAGTTCTTC. It is translated as CASRLPGSYNEQFF. The chain carries TRBV3-1 and TRBJ2-1; tentatively, D is TRBD2 (5 bases). The germline gives CDR1 LGHDT, CDR2 YNNKEL (reference sequence). The CDR3 consists of 14 residues. Trimming stripped 8 bases from V and 1 base from J, with 12 bases between.